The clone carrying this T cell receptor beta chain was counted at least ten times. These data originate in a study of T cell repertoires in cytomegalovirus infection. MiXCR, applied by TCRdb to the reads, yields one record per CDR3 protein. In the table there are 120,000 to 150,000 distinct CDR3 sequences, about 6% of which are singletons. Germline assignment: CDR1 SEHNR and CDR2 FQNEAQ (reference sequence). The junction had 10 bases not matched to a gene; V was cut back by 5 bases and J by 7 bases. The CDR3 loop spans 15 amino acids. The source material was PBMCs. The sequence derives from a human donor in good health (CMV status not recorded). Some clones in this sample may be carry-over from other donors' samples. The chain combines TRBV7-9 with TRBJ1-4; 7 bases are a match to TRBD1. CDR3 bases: TGTGCCAGCAGCCTACGACAGGGTTTCGGTGAAAAACTGTTTTTT. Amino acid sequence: CASSLRQGFGEKLFF.